These T cell receptor beta chains were read from a single sample in a study of preoperative IRX-2 immunotherapy in early breast cancer. Using immunoSEQ multiplex PCR, the repertoire was profiled, and TCRdb retains in-frame clones only, with some absent. The sample shows under 35,000 clones, approximately 83% of them seen only once. The specimen was obtained from a patient treated with IRX-2 immunotherapy. The source of these receptors is a human donor with breast cancer. The CDR3 runs from the conserved cysteine through the conserved F or W. The order of the fields is D gene, V gene, clone size, J gene, CDR3 DNA, CDR3 protein. D genes are given only for firm matches. Rows may omit the clone size; those that give it use once, few, many or a size class.

d_gene: .; v_gene: TRBV11-3; abundance: .; j_gene: TRBJ1-1; CDR3nt: TGTGCCAGCAGCCCAAGCAGGGTTAACACTGAAGCTTTCTTT; CDR3aa: CASSPSRVNTEAFF
d_gene: TRBD1; v_gene: TRBV9; abundance: .; j_gene: TRBJ2-3; CDR3nt: TGTGCCAGCAGTGTAGGGCAGGGGGAGACAGATACGCAGTATTTT; CDR3aa: CASSVGQGETDTQYF
d_gene: .; v_gene: TRBV28; abundance: once; j_gene: TRBJ1-2; CDR3nt: TGTGCCAGCCGGGAACAGACCTATGGCTACACCTTC; CDR3aa: CASREQTYGYTF
d_gene: .; v_gene: TRBV18; abundance: .; j_gene: TRBJ1-1; CDR3nt: TGTGCCAGCTCTTTAATGAACACTGAAGCTTTCTTT; CDR3aa: CASSLMNTEAFF
d_gene: .; v_gene: TRBV28; abundance: .; j_gene: TRBJ2-5; CDR3nt: TGTGCCAGCAGTTTCGAGGGATGGTCCCAGTACTTC; CDR3aa: CASSFEGWSQYF
d_gene: .; v_gene: TRBV28; abundance: .; j_gene: TRBJ2-3; CDR3nt: TGTGCCAGCAGTCTCCCGACAGATACGCAGTATTTT; CDR3aa: CASSLPTDTQYF
d_gene: .; v_gene: TRBV4-1; abundance: .; j_gene: TRBJ1-4; CDR3nt: TGCGCCAGCAGCCGAAACATGGGTAATGAAAAACTGTTTTTT; CDR3aa: CASSRNMGNEKLFF
d_gene: TRBD2; v_gene: TRBV29-1; abundance: .; j_gene: TRBJ2-7; CDR3nt: TGCAGCGTTGGGGGACTAGCGGGGCTCCCATCTGAGCAGTACTTC; CDR3aa: CSVGGLAGLPSEQYF
d_gene: .; v_gene: TRBV29-1; abundance: .; j_gene: TRBJ2-5; CDR3nt: TGCAGCGCCCTCAAGGGGGGGCAGGGGACCCAGTACTTC; CDR3aa: CSALKGGQGTQYF
d_gene: .; v_gene: TRBV11-3; abundance: .; j_gene: TRBJ1-1; CDR3nt: TGTGCCAGCAGCTTTTCAGGGGAGATAGGGATTGAAGCTTTCTTT; CDR3aa: CASSFSGEIGIEAFF
d_gene: TRBD1; v_gene: TRBV5-1; abundance: .; j_gene: TRBJ2-1; CDR3nt: TGCGCCAGCAGCATAAGAGCGGGACAGGGAAACAATGAGCAGTTCTTC; CDR3aa: CASSIRAGQGNNEQFF
d_gene: .; v_gene: TRBV30; abundance: once; j_gene: TRBJ2-1; CDR3nt: TGTGCCTGGAGTTACTGGGGTACCAATGAGCAGTTCTTC; CDR3aa: CAWSYWGTNEQFF
d_gene: .; v_gene: TRBV18; abundance: .; j_gene: TRBJ2-7; CDR3nt: TGTGCCAGCTCACCAGTGTCAGGTGGGACTTACGAGCAGTACTTC; CDR3aa: CASSPVSGGTYEQYF
d_gene: TRBD1; v_gene: TRBV6-8; abundance: .; j_gene: TRBJ1-2; CDR3nt: TGTGCCAGCAGTCCGACAGGGACTAACTATGGCTACACCTTC; CDR3aa: CASSPTGTNYGYTF
d_gene: .; v_gene: TRBV6-8; abundance: few; j_gene: TRBJ2-7; CDR3nt: TGTGCCAGCAGTACCGGACCCGCCTACGAGCAGTACTTC; CDR3aa: CASSTGPAYEQYF
d_gene: TRBD2; v_gene: TRBV5-1; abundance: .; j_gene: TRBJ2-3; CDR3nt: TGCGCCAGCAGCTTAGGCGGGGGGGTCGATACGCAGTATTTT; CDR3aa: CASSLGGGVDTQYF
d_gene: .; v_gene: TRBV23-1; abundance: once; j_gene: TRBJ1-2; CDR3nt: TGCGCCAGCAGCCAAGTTGGAGGGAAGGACTATGGCTACACCTTC; CDR3aa: CASSQVGGKDYGYTF
d_gene: TRBD1; v_gene: TRBV30; abundance: .; j_gene: TRBJ1-2; CDR3nt: TGTGCCTGGAGCCCAGGACAGGTCTACACCTTC; CDR3aa: CAWSPGQVYTF
d_gene: TRBD2; v_gene: TRBV15; abundance: few; j_gene: TRBJ2-3; CDR3nt: TGTGCCACCAGCCGCCGATGGAGCGGGGGCACAGATACGCAGTATTTT; CDR3aa: CATSRRWSGGTDTQYF
d_gene: TRBD1; v_gene: TRBV5-1; abundance: .; j_gene: TRBJ2-7; CDR3nt: TGCGCCAGCAGTGTGGATGACAGGGTGGATCGGCAGTACTTC; CDR3aa: CASSVDDRVDRQYF
d_gene: .; v_gene: TRBV5-1; abundance: once; j_gene: TRBJ1-1; CDR3nt: TGCGCCAGCAGGGGGGGTTTGACAGGGAACACTGAAGCTTTCTTT; CDR3aa: CASRGGLTGNTEAFF
d_gene: .; v_gene: TRBV4-1; abundance: .; j_gene: TRBJ2-3; CDR3nt: TGCGCCAGCAGCCGCAGTAGCGCCCAAACCTCCACAGATACGCAGTATTTT; CDR3aa: CASSRSSAQTSTDTQYF
d_gene: .; v_gene: TRBV1; abundance: few; j_gene: TRBJ1-4; CDR3nt: TGCGCCAGCAGCCAACGCCAGGGGGCTTATGAAAAACTGTTTTTT; CDR3aa: CASSQRQGAYEKLFF
d_gene: .; v_gene: TRBV7-4; abundance: .; j_gene: TRBJ1-5; CDR3nt: TGTGCCAGCAGCTTCAATCAGGGGCATCAGCCCCAGCATTTT; CDR3aa: CASSFNQGHQPQHF
d_gene: TRBD1; v_gene: TRBV11-3; abundance: .; j_gene: TRBJ1-4; CDR3nt: TGTGCCAGCAGCCCCTACAGGGGTGGGGAGGAAAAACTGTTTTTT; CDR3aa: CASSPYRGGEEKLFF
d_gene: .; v_gene: TRBV11-3; abundance: .; j_gene: TRBJ2-4; CDR3nt: TGTGCCAGCAGCTTAGGGGTACGAGTCAAAAACATTCAGTACTTC; CDR3aa: CASSLGVRVKNIQYF
d_gene: TRBD2; v_gene: TRBV6-8; abundance: .; j_gene: TRBJ2-2; CDR3nt: TGTGCCAGCAGTTACGGCGGGGGCACCGGGGAGCTGTTTTTT; CDR3aa: CASSYGGGTGELFF
d_gene: .; v_gene: TRBV6-8; abundance: .; j_gene: TRBJ1-1; CDR3nt: TGTGCCAGCAGTCCTGCTGTCTGGAACACTGAAGCTTTCTTT; CDR3aa: CASSPAVWNTEAFF
d_gene: .; v_gene: TRBV11-1; abundance: .; j_gene: TRBJ2-7; CDR3nt: TGTGCCAGTAGCTTAGACGACAGTTCCTACGAGCAGTACTTC; CDR3aa: CASSLDDSSYEQYF
d_gene: TRBD1; v_gene: TRBV11-3; abundance: .; j_gene: TRBJ1-3; CDR3nt: TGTGCCAGCAGCTTAGTTGGGACAGGGAGTGGAAACACCATATATTTT; CDR3aa: CASSLVGTGSGNTIYF
d_gene: TRBD1; v_gene: TRBV4-1; abundance: .; j_gene: TRBJ2-7; CDR3nt: TGCGCCAGCAGCCAAGGACAGGGGGAGGGTTACGAGCAGTACTTC; CDR3aa: CASSQGQGEGYEQYF
d_gene: .; v_gene: TRBV7-6; abundance: .; j_gene: TRBJ2-1; CDR3nt: TGTGCCAGCAGCTTAGGAACCTCCTACAATGAGCAGTTCTTC; CDR3aa: CASSLGTSYNEQFF
d_gene: TRBD1; v_gene: TRBV5-1; abundance: .; j_gene: TRBJ1-1; CDR3nt: TGCGCCAGCAGCTTGGCGGGACAGGCGTCCAACACTGAAGCTTTCTTT; CDR3aa: CASSLAGQASNTEAFF
d_gene: .; v_gene: TRBV29-1; abundance: .; j_gene: TRBJ1-2; CDR3nt: TGCAGCGTTGAAGATCGAGTGGGGTTTTATGGCTACACCTTC; CDR3aa: CSVEDRVGFYGYTF
d_gene: .; v_gene: TRBV29-1; abundance: .; j_gene: TRBJ1-2; CDR3nt: TGCAGCGCCCGACAGGAAAACTATGGCTACACCTTC; CDR3aa: CSARQENYGYTF
d_gene: TRBD2; v_gene: TRBV5-1; abundance: few; j_gene: TRBJ2-3; CDR3nt: TGCGCCAGCAGCTCTCGACTAGCGGGTATCACAGATACGCAGTATTTT; CDR3aa: CASSSRLAGITDTQYF